This T cell receptor (beta chain) derives from a study of persistence of HIV-infected CD4 T cells. Overall study results and limits: TCR oligoclonality correlated with proviral oligoclonality in the same sorted populations.

There are 19 residues in the CDR3. Trimming cost V 4 bases and J 5 bases; bases outside gene matches: 20. Germline V lookup: CDR1 SGHVS, CDR2 FQNEAQ. Lysates of CMV-infected fibroblasts at 10 ug/mL stimulated these cells. CD40L-negative CD69-negative CD45RO-high memory CD4+ T cells were sorted as populations depleted of antigen-responding cells. Sequencing used immunoSEQ version 4 in survey mode. TCRdb's table, derived via immunoSEQ multiplex PCR, lists solely in-frame clones and lacks some. The sample has approximately 27,000 clones, around 73% seen once. Worth noting for this clone: Its antigen remains unknown.

The sequence was collected from an adult woman with HIV who was CMV-seropositive. The source material was CD4+ T cells sorted from PBMCs after roughly 18-hour stimulation, sampled from a patient who received antiretroviral therapy. The rearrangement links TRBV7-8 to TRBJ2-5; 9 positions agree with TRBD2. CDR3 sequence: CASSSTLVVRAGGLETQYF. CDR3 sequence (DNA): TGTGCCAGCAGCTCCACTTTAGTTGTGCGCGCGGGGGGGTTGGAGACCCAGTACTTC.